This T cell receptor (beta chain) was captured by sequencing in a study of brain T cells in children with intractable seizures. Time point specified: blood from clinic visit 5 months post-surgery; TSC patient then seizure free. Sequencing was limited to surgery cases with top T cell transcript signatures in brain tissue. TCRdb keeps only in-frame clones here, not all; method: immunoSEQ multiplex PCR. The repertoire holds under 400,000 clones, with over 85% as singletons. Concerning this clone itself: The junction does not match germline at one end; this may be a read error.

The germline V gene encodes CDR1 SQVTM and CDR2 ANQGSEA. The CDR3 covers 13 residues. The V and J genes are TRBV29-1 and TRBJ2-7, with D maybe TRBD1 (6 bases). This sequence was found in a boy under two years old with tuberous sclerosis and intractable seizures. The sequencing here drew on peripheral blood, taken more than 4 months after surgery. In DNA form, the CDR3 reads TGCAGCGTCCTCGGGGTCGGGGACACCCTAGAACATTTC. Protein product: CSVLGVGDTLEHF.